The entry below gives a single T cell receptor (beta chain) sequence along with its context. Its antigen is currently unknown. After isolation, RNA underwent reverse transcription to generate cDNA as the sequencing template. Assay used: immunoSEQ multiplex PCR; TCRdb lists only in-frame clones, some missing. Here the sample spans under 300,000 clones, 45% to 70% being singletons. CDR1 and CDR2 from the germline V gene are GTSNPN and SVGIG (reference sequence). The CDR3 sequence is 15 residues long. V trimming: 2 bases; J trimming: 6 bases; junction bases outside the gene matches: 13. The treatment was: oral pan-JAK inhibitor, 5-10 mg twice daily. These data originate in a study of CD8+ T cells in alopecia areata. Broader study findings: Lesional scalp, especially alopecia totalis/universalis, showed higher clonality than normal scalp.

The sequenced sample was CD4+ T cells sorted from blood, obtained around week 52, from a patient treated with tofacitinib. The J gene is TRBJ2-7, the V gene TRBV30; TRBD1 agrees at 7 bases. This clonotype was obtained from a human donor with alopecia areata. CDR3 region: CAWSSRRGQSFEQYF. The DNA for the CDR3 is TGTGCCTGGAGTAGTCGAAGGGGGCAGAGCTTCGAGCAGTACTTC.